The clone carrying this T cell receptor beta chain was found once. The sample originates from a study of cytomegalovirus exposure and HLA in healthy donors. The PCR ran on 60 Vbeta and 13 Jbeta primers. Clones were sequenced by immunoSEQ multiplex PCR, and TCRdb holds only the in-frame ones, with some missing. The table has about 90,000 clones, over 55% seen once; the top ten hold 20% to 25%. V shed 5 bases and J shed 1 base, with 15 bases lying between them. Per the germline V gene, CDR1 is SGHRS and CDR2 is YFSETQ. The CDR3 consists of 15 residues. The sequenced sample consisted of PBMCs. The V and J genes are TRBV5-1 and TRBJ1-2; D possibly corresponds to TRBD1 (5 bases). The receptor was derived from a woman aged 50 to 65 in good health and CMV-seropositive. The CDR3 protein is CASRAQDTINYGYTF. In nucleotides, the CDR3 is TGCGCCAGCAGAGCCCAGGACACCATTAACTATGGCTACACCTTC.